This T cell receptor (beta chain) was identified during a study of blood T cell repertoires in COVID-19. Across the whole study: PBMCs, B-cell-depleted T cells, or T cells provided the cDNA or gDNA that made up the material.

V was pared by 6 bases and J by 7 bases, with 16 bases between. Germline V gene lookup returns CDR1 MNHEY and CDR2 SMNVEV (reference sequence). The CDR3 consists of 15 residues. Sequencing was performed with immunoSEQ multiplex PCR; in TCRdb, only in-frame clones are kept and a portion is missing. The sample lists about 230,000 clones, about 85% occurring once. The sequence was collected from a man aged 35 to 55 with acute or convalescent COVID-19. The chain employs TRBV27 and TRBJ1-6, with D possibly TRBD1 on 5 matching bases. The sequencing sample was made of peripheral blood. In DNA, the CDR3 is TGTGCCAGCAGCCGGGACTCCGCATTCAATTCACCCCTCCACTTT. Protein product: CASSRDSAFNSPLHF.